These 20 T cell receptor beta chains came from one sample sequenced in a study of blood T cell repertoires in COVID-19. Generated by immunoSEQ multiplex PCR, the TCRdb table keeps only in-frame clones and is missing some. The data show 250,000 or so clones, roughly 90% seen once. The sample consisted of peripheral blood. Receptors were obtained from a woman between 55 and 75 years old with COVID-19, enrolled during active disease.

The gene calls are TRBV19 and TRBJ1-3; tentative D call: TRBD1 (6 bases). This CDR3 has 16 residues. V was clipped by 4 bases and J by 4 bases, with 17 bases between them. From germline, CDR1 is LNHDA and CDR2 SQIVND (reference sequence). CDR3 sequence (DNA): TGTGCCAGTAGTAATGAGGGACACCAAGACGGAAACACCATATATTTT. Translation gives CASSNEGHQDGNTIYF.

J is TRBJ1-6 and V is TRBV5-1; no firm D call. The ends were cut back, 5 bases at V and 13 bases at J, with 13 bases in the middle. Germline V gene sequence: CDR1 SGHRS, CDR2 YFSETQ. The CDR3 is made up of 12 amino acids. The CDR3 reads CASRPTRGPLHF. The CDR3 DNA sequence: TGCGCCAGCAGACCTACTCGGGGTCCCCTCCACTTT. The full variable domain, rest sourced from reference TRBV5-1 and TRBJ1-6, is KAGVTQTPRYLIKTRGQQVTLSCSPISGHRSVSWYQQTPGQGLQFLFEYFSETQRNKGNFPGRFSGRQFSNSRSEMNVSTLELGDSALYLCASRPTRGPLHFGNGTRLTVT.

The genes are TRBV19 and TRBJ2-7; 8 nucleotides agree with TRBD1. The CDR3 contains 14 residues. V trimming: 5 bases; J trimming: 2 bases; junction bases outside the gene matches: 5. The germline gives CDR1 LNHDA, CDR2 SQIVND (reference sequence). CDR3 nucleotides: TGTGCCAGTAGTCACCGGGACAGGCCCTACGAGCAGTACTTC. It yields the protein CASSHRDRPYEQYF.

CDR3 region: CASSQLQTGGGTQYF. The CDR3 nucleotides are TGTGCCAGCAGCCAACTACAGACAGGCGGTGGGACCCAGTACTTC. The V and J genes are TRBV4-2 and TRBJ2-5; maybe TRBD1 (6 bases). Germline V gene lookup returns CDR1 LGHNA and CDR2 YNFKEQ. CDR3 length: 15 residues. The germline V and J ends were trimmed by 2 bases and 7 bases, with 17 bases remaining between them.

The chain links TRBV10-3 to TRBJ2-2, with a tentative D call TRBD1 (7 bases). The V end lost 8 bases, the J end lost 4 bases, and 17 bases lay between the germline ends. The CDR3 runs to 15 residues. Germline V gene lookup returns CDR1 ENHRY and CDR2 SYGVKD. The CDR3 coding sequence is TGTGCCATCTCCTCAAGACAGGGAGGCACCGGGGAGCTGTTTTTT. Amino acids: CAISSRQGGTGELFF.

The chain is built from TRBV6-5 and TRBJ2-3; a possible D gene is TRBD2 (6 bases). The CDR3 spans 15 residues. V was clipped by 8 bases and J by 2 bases, with 17 bases between them. CDR1 is MNHEY and CDR2 is SVGAGI in the germline V gene. Written as DNA, the CDR3 is TGTGCCAGCCGATCTCAGGGCGGGATCACAGATACGCAGTATTTT. Protein: CASRSQGGITDTQYF.

This chain connects TRBV7-2 to TRBJ1-6, with 8 bases fitting TRBD1. The ends lost 5 bases at V and 8 bases at J; junction bases unmatched: 5. CDR1 and CDR2 from the germline V gene are SGHTA and FQGNSA. The CDR3 contains 14 residues. The CDR3 DNA reads as TGTGCCAGCAGCCCTCAGGGGGCTGATTCACCCCTCCACTTT. Its translation: CASSPQGADSPLHF.

J is TRBJ1-3 and V is TRBV25-1, with TRBD1 identical over 8 bases. CDR1 and CDR2 from the germline V gene are MGHDK and SYGVNS. The V segment lost 1 base and the J segment 4 bases; nucleotides outside the gene matches: 6. The CDR3 runs 16 residues. The CDR3 DNA reads TGTGCCAGCAGTGAATCAATCGACAGGGGAGGAAACACCATATATTTT. Its translation: CASSESIDRGGNTIYF.

The chain recombines TRBV20-1 with TRBJ1-1; no reliable D call. Looked up from germline, CDR1 is DFQATT and CDR2 is SNEGSKA (reference sequence). With 0 bases removed from V and 8 bases from J, the gap between germline ends came to 7 bases. The CDR3 is 11 amino acids. The CDR3 region is CSARDREEAFF. DNA of the CDR3: TGCAGTGCTAGAGATAGAGAAGAAGCTTTCTTT.

The CDR3 nucleotides are TGTGCCAGCTCACAACCACAGGGGCATGGCGACGAGCAGTACTTC. Encoded protein: CASSQPQGHGDEQYF. The rearrangement joins TRBV18 to TRBJ2-7; TRBD1 matches at 7 bases. From germline, CDR1 is KGHSH and CDR2 LQKENI. The J segment lost 5 bases and the V segment lost 4 bases, leaving 11 bases of the junction unmatched. The CDR3 runs 15 residues.

The chain has TRBV6-2 or TRBV6-3 and TRBJ1-6; 9 bases match TRBD1. Germline CDR1 reads MNHEY; CDR2 reads SVGEGT. V gave up 5 bases and J gave up 13 bases; unmatched junction bases: 9. This CDR3 region has 14 residues. In DNA, the CDR3 is TGTGCCAGCAGTCATCGGGACAGGGCGCGGCCCCTCCACTTT. Its translation is CASSHRDRARPLHF.

The table lists this clone with a few counts. The chain employs TRBV7-2 and TRBJ2-5; the D gene is possibly TRBD2 (5 bases). Germline values: CDR1 SGHTA, CDR2 FQGNSA. This CDR3 contains 15 residues. Trimming pared 1 base from V and 5 bases from J, leaving 14 bases between. The CDR3 spells CASSLDTGMKETQYF. The CDR3 DNA is TGTGCCAGCAGCTTAGATACGGGGATGAAGGAGACCCAGTACTTC. The variable domain in full, completed from reference TRBV7-2 and TRBJ2-5, reads GAGVSQSPSNKVTEKGKDVELRCDPISGHTALYWYRQSLGQGLEFLIYFQGNSAPDKSGLPSDRFSAERTGGSVSTLTIQRTQQEDSAVYLCASSLDTGMKETQYFGPGTRLLVL.

The chain carries TRBV4-3 and TRBJ2-5, with D unclear. The CDR3 consists of 15 residues. Looked up from germline, CDR1 is LGHNA and CDR2 is YSLEER. V lost 0 bases, J lost 5 bases, and 13 bases lay in between. The CDR3 DNA sequence: TGCGCCAGCAGCCAAGATTTGGGCCTCTGGGAGACCCAGTACTTC. This sequence encodes CASSQDLGLWETQYF.

This chain connects TRBV5-4 to TRBJ2-7, with D perhaps matching TRBD2 (7 bases). Germline lookup yields CDR1 SGHNT and CDR2 YYREEE (reference sequence). Trimming took off 0 bases at V and 6 bases at J, with 10 bases between the two ends. The CDR3 runs to 13 residues. The CDR3 DNA follows: TGTGCCAGCAGCTTGGACAGGGAGGGCGAGCAGTACTTC. Residues: CASSLDREGEQYF.

The V call is TRBV7-6, the J call TRBJ1-6; 9 bases agree with TRBD1. The junction had 12 bases not matched to a gene; V was cut back by 2 bases and J by 7 bases. CDR1 SGHVS and CDR2 FNYEAQ come from the germline V gene. The CDR3 contains 18 residues. CDR3 loop: CASSLTPTGGVRNSPLHF. CDR3 bases: TGTGCCAGCAGCTTAACCCCGACAGGGGGAGTTCGGAATTCACCCCTCCACTTT.

The chain has TRBV30 and TRBJ1-1, with D unresolved. Germline V lookup: CDR1 GTSNPN, CDR2 SVGIG (reference sequence). The length of the CDR3 is 12 residues. The V and J ends lost 2 bases and 8 bases respectively, with 12 bases between them. The CDR3 loop is CAWSFGEQEAFF. The DNA for the CDR3 is TGTGCCTGGAGTTTCGGGGAGCAAGAAGCTTTCTTT.

The chain has TRBV12-3 or TRBV12-4 and TRBJ1-4; 8 bases map to TRBD1. The ends lost 2 bases at V and 10 bases at J; junction bases unmatched: 3. The CDR3 covers 13 residues. CDR3 sequence (DNA): TGTGCCAGCAGTTTATCCAGGGGGCGAAAACTGTTTTTT. Amino acids: CASSLSRGRKLFF.

The rearrangement joins TRBV5-4 to TRBJ1-1, with a weak D call TRBD1 (5 bases). Trimming cost V 0 bases and J 1 base, with 13 bases left between them. Germline assignment: CDR1 SGHNT and CDR2 YYREEE (reference sequence). The CDR3 runs to 16 residues. CDR3 loop: CASSLALGGGNTEAFF. DNA of the CDR3: TGTGCCAGCAGCTTGGCGTTGGGGGGAGGGAACACTGAAGCTTTCTTT.

The genes are TRBV7-2 and TRBJ2-1; 14 nucleotides agree with TRBD2. The trim removed 4 bases at V and 0 bases at J, leaving 8 bases unmatched. Germline V CDR1 and CDR2: SGHTA, FQGNSA. The CDR3 has 19 residues. DNA of the CDR3: TGTGCCAGCAGCTCGAGACTAGCGGGGGGGTGGAGCTCCTACAATGAGCAGTTCTTC. This gives the protein CASSSRLAGGWSSYNEQFF.

V gene TRBV5-1 combines with J gene TRBJ2-1; D unclear. The V and J ends lost 5 bases and 7 bases respectively, with 16 bases between them. The CDR3 covers 14 residues. Germline CDR1 is SGHRS and CDR2 is YFSETQ. CDR3 protein: CASSPAGPLNEQFF. Here the CDR3 DNA reads TGCGCCAGCAGTCCGGCAGGTCCCTTGAATGAGCAGTTCTTC.